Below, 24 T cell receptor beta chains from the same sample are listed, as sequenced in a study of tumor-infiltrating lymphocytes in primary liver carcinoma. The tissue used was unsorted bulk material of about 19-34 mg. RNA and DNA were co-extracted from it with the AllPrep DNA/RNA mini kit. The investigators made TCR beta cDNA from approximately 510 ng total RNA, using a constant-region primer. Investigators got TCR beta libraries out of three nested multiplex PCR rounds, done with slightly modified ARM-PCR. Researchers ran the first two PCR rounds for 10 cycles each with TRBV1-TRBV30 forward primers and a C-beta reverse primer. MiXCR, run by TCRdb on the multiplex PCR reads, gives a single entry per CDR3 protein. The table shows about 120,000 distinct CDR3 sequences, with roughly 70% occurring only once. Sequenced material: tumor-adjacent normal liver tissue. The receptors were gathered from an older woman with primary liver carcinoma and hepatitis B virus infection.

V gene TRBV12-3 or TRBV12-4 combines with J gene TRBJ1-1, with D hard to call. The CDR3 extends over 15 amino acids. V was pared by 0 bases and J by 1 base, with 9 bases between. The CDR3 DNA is TGTGCCAGCAGTTTAGCACGGGTGTGGAACACTGAAGCTTTCTTT. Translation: CASSLARVWNTEAFF.

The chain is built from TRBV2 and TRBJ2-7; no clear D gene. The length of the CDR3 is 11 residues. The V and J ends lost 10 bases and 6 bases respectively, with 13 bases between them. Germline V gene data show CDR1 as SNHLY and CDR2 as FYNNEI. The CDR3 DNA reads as TGTGCCACCGGGTCCGGGCGCGAGCAGTACTTC. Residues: CATGSGREQYF.

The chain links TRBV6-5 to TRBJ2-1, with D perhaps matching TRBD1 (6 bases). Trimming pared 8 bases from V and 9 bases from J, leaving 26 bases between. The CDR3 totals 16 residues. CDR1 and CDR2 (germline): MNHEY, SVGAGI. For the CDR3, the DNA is TGTGCCAGCCGAAGTACCGGGACAAGGGTCGTCATTGAGCAGTTCTTC. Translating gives CASRSTGTRVVIEQFF.

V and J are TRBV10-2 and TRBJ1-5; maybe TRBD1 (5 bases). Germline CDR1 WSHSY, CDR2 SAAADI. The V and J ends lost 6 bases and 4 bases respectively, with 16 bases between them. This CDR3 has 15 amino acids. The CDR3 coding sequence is TGCGCCAGCAGCGATGCAGGGCAGTGTAATCAGCCCCAGCATTTT. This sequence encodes CASSDAGQCNQPQHF.

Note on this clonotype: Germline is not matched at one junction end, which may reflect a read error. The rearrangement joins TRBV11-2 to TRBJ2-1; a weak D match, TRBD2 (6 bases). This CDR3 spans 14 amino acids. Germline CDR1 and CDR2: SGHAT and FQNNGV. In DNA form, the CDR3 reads TGCGCCAGCAGCTTAGCCGGGAGTCTCATTAAGCAGTTCTTC. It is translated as CASSLAGSLIKQFF.

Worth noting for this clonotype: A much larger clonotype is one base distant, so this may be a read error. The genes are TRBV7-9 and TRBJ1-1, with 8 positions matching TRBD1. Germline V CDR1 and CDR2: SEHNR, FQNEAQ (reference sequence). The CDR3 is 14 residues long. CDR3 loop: CANSLGTGESEAFF. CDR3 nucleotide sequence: TGTGCCAACAGCCTGGGGACAGGAGAGTCTGAAGCTTTCTTT.

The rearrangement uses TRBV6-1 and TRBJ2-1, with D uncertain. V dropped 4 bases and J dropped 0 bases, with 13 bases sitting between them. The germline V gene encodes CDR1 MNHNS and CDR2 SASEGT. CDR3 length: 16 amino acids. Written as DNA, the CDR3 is TGTGCCAGCAGTGCAAAAAGGTGGGGCTCCTACAATGAGCAGTTCTTC. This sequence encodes CASSAKRWGSYNEQFF.

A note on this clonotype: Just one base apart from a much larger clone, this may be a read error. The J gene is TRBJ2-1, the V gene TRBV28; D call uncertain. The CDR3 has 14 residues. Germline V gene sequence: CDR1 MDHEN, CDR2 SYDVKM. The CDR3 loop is CGSSLVGWDNEQFF. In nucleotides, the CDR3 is TGTGGCAGCAGTTTAGTCGGCTGGGACAATGAGCAGTTCTTC.

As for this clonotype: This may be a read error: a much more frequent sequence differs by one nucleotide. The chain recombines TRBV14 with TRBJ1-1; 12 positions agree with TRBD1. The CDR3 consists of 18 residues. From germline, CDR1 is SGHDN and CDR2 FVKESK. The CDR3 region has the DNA TGTGCCATCAGCCAAGGCGGCGGGACAGGGGGCCCGAACACTGAAGCTTTCTTT. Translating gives CAISQGGGTGGPNTEAFF.

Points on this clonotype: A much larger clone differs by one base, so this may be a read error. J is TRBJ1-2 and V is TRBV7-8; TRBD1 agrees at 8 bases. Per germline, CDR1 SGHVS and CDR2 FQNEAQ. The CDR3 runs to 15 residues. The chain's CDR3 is CANSLAGLAGGGYTF. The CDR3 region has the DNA TGTGCCAACAGCTTAGCGGGATTGGCAGGGGGCGGCTACACCTTC.

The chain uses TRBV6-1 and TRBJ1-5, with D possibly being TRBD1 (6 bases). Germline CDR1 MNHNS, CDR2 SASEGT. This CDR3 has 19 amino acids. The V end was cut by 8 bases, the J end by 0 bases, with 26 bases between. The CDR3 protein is CASGGTGGSLGYSNQPQHF. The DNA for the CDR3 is TGTGCCAGCGGCGGGACGGGGGGCTCCTTAGGCTATAGCAATCAGCCCCAGCATTTT.

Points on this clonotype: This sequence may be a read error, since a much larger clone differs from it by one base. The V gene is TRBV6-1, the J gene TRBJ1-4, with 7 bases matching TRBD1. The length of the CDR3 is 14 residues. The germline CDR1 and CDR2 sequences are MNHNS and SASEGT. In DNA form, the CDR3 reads TGTGCCAGCAGTGATGGGCAGGGGGTTGAAGAACTGTTTTTT. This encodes CASSDGQGVEELFF.

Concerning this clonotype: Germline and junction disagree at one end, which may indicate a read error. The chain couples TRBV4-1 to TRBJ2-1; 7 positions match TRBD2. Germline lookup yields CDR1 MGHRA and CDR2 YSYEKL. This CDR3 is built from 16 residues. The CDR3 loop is CASIQVMGGRYNEQFF. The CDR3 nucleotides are TGCGCCAGCATCCAAGTGATGGGAGGGCGCTACAATGAGCAGTTCTTC.

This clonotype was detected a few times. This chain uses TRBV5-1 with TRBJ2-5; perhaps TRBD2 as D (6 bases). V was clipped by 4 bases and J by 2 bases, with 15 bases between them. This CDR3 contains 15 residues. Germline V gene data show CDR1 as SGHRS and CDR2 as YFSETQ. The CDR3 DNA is TGCGCCAGCAGCCGAACGGGAGAACGGCAAGAGACCCAGTACTTC. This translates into CASSRTGERQETQYF.

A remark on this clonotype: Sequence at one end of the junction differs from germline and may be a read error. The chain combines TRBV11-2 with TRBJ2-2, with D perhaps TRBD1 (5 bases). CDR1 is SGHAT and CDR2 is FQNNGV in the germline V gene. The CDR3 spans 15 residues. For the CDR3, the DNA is TGTGCCTGCAGCTTCACTGGGGCCAACACCGGGGAGCTGTTTTTT. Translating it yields CACSFTGANTGELFF.

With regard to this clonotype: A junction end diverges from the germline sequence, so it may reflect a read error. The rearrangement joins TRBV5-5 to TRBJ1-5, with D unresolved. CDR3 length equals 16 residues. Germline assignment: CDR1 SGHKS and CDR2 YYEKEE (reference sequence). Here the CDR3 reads CASSFREIGSNQPQHF. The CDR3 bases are TGTGCTAGCAGCTTCCGGGAGATAGGAAGCAATCAGCCCCAGCATTTT.

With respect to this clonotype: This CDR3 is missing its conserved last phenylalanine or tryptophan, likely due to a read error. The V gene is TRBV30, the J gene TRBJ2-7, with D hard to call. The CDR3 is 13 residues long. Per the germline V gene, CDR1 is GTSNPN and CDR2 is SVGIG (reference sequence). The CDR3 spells CAWSVGSSYEQYS. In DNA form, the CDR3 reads TGTGCATGGAGTGTGGGCAGTTCCTACGAGCAGTACTCC.

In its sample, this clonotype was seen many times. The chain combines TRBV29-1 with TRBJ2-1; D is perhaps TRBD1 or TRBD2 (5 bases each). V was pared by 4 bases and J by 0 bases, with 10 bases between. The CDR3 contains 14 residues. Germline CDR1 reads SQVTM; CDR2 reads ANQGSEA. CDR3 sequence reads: CSVVGESSYNEQFF. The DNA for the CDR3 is TGCAGCGTTGTAGGGGAGAGCTCCTACAATGAGCAGTTCTTC.

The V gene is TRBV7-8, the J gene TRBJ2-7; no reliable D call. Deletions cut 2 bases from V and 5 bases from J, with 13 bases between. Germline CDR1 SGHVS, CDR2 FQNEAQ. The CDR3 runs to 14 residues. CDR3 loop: CASSLIASSHEQYF. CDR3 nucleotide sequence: TGTGCCAGCAGCTTAATCGCGAGTAGCCACGAGCAGTACTTC.

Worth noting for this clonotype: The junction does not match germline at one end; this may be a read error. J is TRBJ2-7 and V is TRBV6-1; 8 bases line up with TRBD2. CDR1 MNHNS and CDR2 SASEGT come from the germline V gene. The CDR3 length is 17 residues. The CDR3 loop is CASRKLPGLADAYEQNF. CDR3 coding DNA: TGTGCCAGCAGGAAATTACCAGGACTAGCCGATGCATACGAGCAGAACTTC.

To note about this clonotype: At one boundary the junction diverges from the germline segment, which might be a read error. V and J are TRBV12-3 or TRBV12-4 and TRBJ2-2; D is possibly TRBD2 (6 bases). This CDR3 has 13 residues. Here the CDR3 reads CASSLEMGGELYF. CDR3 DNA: TGTGCCAGCAGTTTAGAGATGGGCGGGGAGCTGTATTTC.

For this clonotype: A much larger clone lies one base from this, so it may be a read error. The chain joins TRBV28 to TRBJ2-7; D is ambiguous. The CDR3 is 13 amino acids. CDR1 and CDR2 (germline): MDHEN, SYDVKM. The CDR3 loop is CASSLVTSYEQHF. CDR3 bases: TGTGCCAGCAGTTTAGTCACCTCCTACGAGCAGCACTTC.

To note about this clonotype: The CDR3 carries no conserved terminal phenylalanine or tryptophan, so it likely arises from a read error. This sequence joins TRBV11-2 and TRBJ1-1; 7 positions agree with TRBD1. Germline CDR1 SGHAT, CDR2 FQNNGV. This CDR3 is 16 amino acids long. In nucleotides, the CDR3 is TGTGCCAGCACCTCCTTAACAGGGGATTGGAACACCGAAGCTTTCTCT. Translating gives CASTSLTGDWNTEAFS.

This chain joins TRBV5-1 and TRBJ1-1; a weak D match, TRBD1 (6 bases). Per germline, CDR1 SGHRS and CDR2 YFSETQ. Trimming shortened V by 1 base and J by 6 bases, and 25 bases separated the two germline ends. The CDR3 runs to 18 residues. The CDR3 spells CASSLSLAGDPKWSEAFF. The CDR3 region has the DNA TGCGCCAGCAGCTTGAGTTTGGCAGGGGACCCGAAATGGTCTGAAGCTTTCTTT.